These T cell receptor beta chains were read from a single sample in a study of cytomegalovirus exposure and HLA in healthy donors. Generated by immunoSEQ multiplex PCR, the TCRdb table keeps only in-frame clones and is missing some. The top ten hold roughly 0.76% of the sample, which has fewer than 200,000 clones, about three quarters seen once. What was sequenced was PBMCs. These receptors were obtained from a female donor in good health and CMV-seronegative. CDR3s leave out the opening cysteine and the closing phenylalanine or tryptophan. Each record gives: CDR3 protein, V gene, J gene, clone size. The size entry is marked missing in some rows and otherwise reads once, few, many or a size class.

cdr3_aa: ASSVESAGVGPGELF
v_call: TRBV28
j_call: TRBJ2-2
clone_size: -

cdr3_aa: ASSAGTANSPLH
v_call: TRBV25-1
j_call: TRBJ1-6
clone_size: -

cdr3_aa: ATSTRVGEGEQY
v_call: TRBV15
j_call: TRBJ2-7
clone_size: few

cdr3_aa: ASSLRASGQLLRNSGNTIY
v_call: TRBV5-1
j_call: TRBJ1-3
clone_size: -

cdr3_aa: ASRTQGAQETQY
v_call: TRBV5-6
j_call: TRBJ2-5
clone_size: -

cdr3_aa: ASSLSYRENTEAF
v_call: TRBV27
j_call: TRBJ1-1
clone_size: -

cdr3_aa: ASSTGLVETQY
v_call: TRBV19
j_call: TRBJ2-5
clone_size: -

cdr3_aa: ASSLVGSQETQY
v_call: TRBV5-1
j_call: TRBJ2-5
clone_size: -

cdr3_aa: TSSFRTGALVTQY
v_call: TRBV5-6
j_call: TRBJ2-5
clone_size: -

cdr3_aa: ASSLYRGETQY
v_call: TRBV5-1
j_call: TRBJ2-5
clone_size: -

cdr3_aa: ASSGPLASEQY
v_call: TRBV25-1
j_call: TRBJ2-7
clone_size: -

cdr3_aa: AWSYSGGNQPQH
v_call: TRBV30
j_call: TRBJ1-5
clone_size: -

cdr3_aa: ASSGTEAANEQY
v_call: TRBV10-1
j_call: TRBJ2-7
clone_size: few

cdr3_aa: ASSSQGGEQF
v_call: TRBV28
j_call: TRBJ2-1
clone_size: -

cdr3_aa: ASSSFIQGQRKETQY
v_call: TRBV11-2
j_call: TRBJ2-5
clone_size: few

cdr3_aa: ASSYAGQGVNIQY
v_call: TRBV6-5
j_call: TRBJ2-4
clone_size: few

cdr3_aa: ASRRTAGFEETQY
v_call: TRBV5-4
j_call: TRBJ2-5
clone_size: -

cdr3_aa: ASSPYEQGAFYTEAF
v_call: TRBV18
j_call: TRBJ1-1
clone_size: -

cdr3_aa: AINGDRGPDTQY
v_call: TRBV10-3
j_call: TRBJ2-3
clone_size: -

cdr3_aa: ASSDARKNIQY
v_call: TRBV2
j_call: TRBJ2-4
clone_size: -

cdr3_aa: ASSPRLAASSGTQY
v_call: TRBV5-6
j_call: TRBJ2-3
clone_size: -

cdr3_aa: ASSATGSSNTEAF
v_call: TRBV9
j_call: TRBJ1-1
clone_size: -

cdr3_aa: ASSKNGYHEQF
v_call: TRBV11-1
j_call: TRBJ2-1
clone_size: few

cdr3_aa: ASTLRLEATGELF
v_call: TRBV6-5
j_call: TRBJ2-2
clone_size: -

cdr3_aa: ASSLPTGMRGNTIY
v_call: TRBV7-2
j_call: TRBJ1-3
clone_size: -

cdr3_aa: ASSALAFKETQY
v_call: TRBV19
j_call: TRBJ2-5
clone_size: -

cdr3_aa: AWNRAASYGYT
v_call: TRBV30
j_call: TRBJ1-2
clone_size: -

cdr3_aa: ATRDRAGNTIY
v_call: TRBV7-2
j_call: TRBJ1-3
clone_size: few

cdr3_aa: ASSGRDTDTQY
v_call: TRBV2
j_call: TRBJ2-3
clone_size: -

cdr3_aa: ASSSTGTAYGYT
v_call: TRBV6-6
j_call: TRBJ1-2
clone_size: -

cdr3_aa: ASTPGAGDGYT
v_call: TRBV6-5
j_call: TRBJ1-2
clone_size: once

cdr3_aa: ASSIVASRGAYEQY
v_call: TRBV19
j_call: TRBJ2-7
clone_size: -

cdr3_aa: ASSTGLAYNEQF
v_call: TRBV4-1
j_call: TRBJ2-1
clone_size: -

cdr3_aa: ASSQSRSSGELTDTQY
v_call: TRBV4-2
j_call: TRBJ2-3
clone_size: -

cdr3_aa: ASSNKRSYNEQF
v_call: TRBV11-2
j_call: TRBJ2-1
clone_size: -

cdr3_aa: ASSDRLASNTGELF
v_call: TRBV7-3
j_call: TRBJ2-2
clone_size: -

cdr3_aa: ASSPLSGTGKSEQY
v_call: TRBV27
j_call: TRBJ2-7
clone_size: -

cdr3_aa: ASSLGIVAGGLQETQY
v_call: TRBV7-2
j_call: TRBJ2-5
clone_size: -

cdr3_aa: ASSKAPSGGARETQY
v_call: TRBV21-1
j_call: TRBJ2-5
clone_size: -

cdr3_aa: ASSLGERGEQY
v_call: TRBV5-1
j_call: TRBJ2-7
clone_size: -

cdr3_aa: ASSLLVGLTDTQY
v_call: TRBV7-2
j_call: TRBJ2-3
clone_size: -

cdr3_aa: ASSQALQAPNQPQH
v_call: TRBV4-1
j_call: TRBJ1-5
clone_size: -

cdr3_aa: ASGRDTYNEKLF
v_call: TRBV6-5
j_call: TRBJ1-4
clone_size: -

cdr3_aa: ASRGAGLNTGELF
v_call: TRBV19
j_call: TRBJ2-2
clone_size: -

cdr3_aa: ASSLGLPGPYNEQF
v_call: TRBV7-4
j_call: TRBJ2-1
clone_size: -

cdr3_aa: AISEAGNTEAF
v_call: TRBV10-3
j_call: TRBJ1-1
clone_size: -

cdr3_aa: ASRSTGFSGNTIY
v_call: TRBV2
j_call: TRBJ1-3
clone_size: few

cdr3_aa: ASRLPGAEQF
v_call: TRBV7-2
j_call: TRBJ2-1
clone_size: once

cdr3_aa: ASSSGLAGGPRTYNEQF
v_call: TRBV7-9
j_call: TRBJ2-1
clone_size: -

cdr3_aa: ATFSLSYEQY
v_call: TRBV6-5
j_call: -
clone_size: -